This TCR beta chain originates from a study of post-analysis software for immune sequencing data. Whole-study results and caveats: Relative to controls, patients had five TRBV segments at higher frequency, with TRBV5-6, TRBV5-1 and TRBV20-1 among these.

This CDR3 region has 14 residues. Trimming left V 5 bases short and J 6 bases short, with 16 bases between. About this clonotype itself: The antigen is unknown.

Carried by the TCR beta cDNA libraries were unique molecular identifiers. About 500,000 cDNA molecules came from around 1 to 9.1 million T cells. Using its own MiXCR run on the PCR reads, TCRdb lists one record per CDR3 protein. The sample contains 820,000 or so distinct CDR3 sequences, roughly 50% of which appear only once. Input material: blood. The sequence came from a girl between 10 and 17 years old with multiple sclerosis. J is TRBJ1-1 and V is TRBV12-3 or TRBV12-4; no reliable D call. Here the CDR3 reads CASSESYGDAEAFF. Written as DNA, the CDR3 is TGTGCCAGCAGTGAATCGTATGGTGACGCTGAAGCTTTCTTT.